These 17 T cell receptor beta chains share one sample of origin, sequenced in a study of cytomegalovirus exposure and HLA in healthy donors. Amplification used 60 Vbeta primers and 13 Jbeta primers. The data were produced by immunoSEQ multiplex PCR, yet TCRdb's version contains in-frame clones alone and is incomplete. The sample has over 150,000 clones, approximately 80% seen once. The sequencing input was PBMCs. These receptors all come from a boy aged 2 to 10 in good health and CMV-seronegative.

This chain joins TRBV11-2 and TRBJ1-6; D gene ambiguous. Trimming took off 5 bases at V and 14 bases at J, with 22 bases between the two ends. The CDR3 is 15 residues long. The V gene's germline CDR1 is SGHAT and CDR2 FQNNGV. The CDR3 here is CASSRAGLPKGALHF. In nucleotides, the CDR3 is TGTGCCAGCAGCCGGGCTGGACTGCCGAAGGGAGCCCTCCACTTT.

In its sample, this clone was seen a few times. The genes are TRBV27 and TRBJ2-7, with TRBD2 identical over 10 bases. CDR1 MNHEY and CDR2 SMNVEV come from the germline V gene (reference sequence). V shed 6 bases, J shed 3 bases, and the junction held 2 bases outside the gene matches. The length of the CDR3 is 13 residues. Written as DNA, the CDR3 is TGTGCCAGCAGGCCTAGCGGGAGCTACGAGCAGTACTTC. Its translation: CASRPSGSYEQYF.

CDR3 in DNA: TGTGCCAGCGCCCCCGGGACAGCCACTGAAGCTTTCTTT. Protein sequence: CASAPGTATEAFF. The chain uses TRBV6-1 and TRBJ1-1, with 7 bases lining up with TRBD1. The CDR3 is 13 amino acids. V gave up 8 bases and J gave up 4 bases; unmatched junction bases: 7. Germline CDR1 is MNHNS and CDR2 is SASEGT.

This sequence joins TRBV2 and TRBJ1-2; no reliable D call. The CDR3 is 13 residues long. The germline V and J ends were trimmed by 8 bases and 5 bases, with 15 bases remaining between them. Germline values: CDR1 SNHLY, CDR2 FYNNEI. The CDR3 DNA reads TGTGCCAGCGATAGGGCCTCGGGGTATGGCTACACCTTC. As protein: CASDRASGYGYTF.

Here the CDR3 reads CASSSSSSLSTDTQYF. CDR3 nucleotides: TGTGCCAGCAGTTCCTCCTCTAGCCTGAGCACAGATACGCAGTATTTT. The chain has TRBV6-5 and TRBJ2-3; TRBD2 is a possible D gene (5 bases). Germline V gene lookup returns CDR1 MNHEY and CDR2 SVGAGI. Trimming pared 4 bases from V and 0 bases from J, leaving 14 bases between. This CDR3 region has 16 residues.

The chain links TRBV4-1 to TRBJ2-5; TRBD2 matches at 11 bases. CDR3 length equals 16 residues. Trimming cost V 4 bases and J 4 bases; bases outside gene matches: 8. The V gene's germline CDR1 is MGHRA and CDR2 YSYEKL. The CDR3, as DNA: TGCGCCAGCAGCCGACTATCGACTAGCGGGACAGAGACCCAGTACTTC. This translates into CASSRLSTSGTETQYF.

The V and J genes are TRBV15 and TRBJ2-1, with 10 bases aligning to TRBD2. V was pared by 1 base and J by 12 bases, with 6 bases of the junction left unmatched. Germline CDR1 reads LNHNV; CDR2 reads YYDKDF (reference sequence). The CDR3 is 14 residues long. CDR3: CATSRGVSGGSQFF. CDR3 sequence (DNA): TGTGCCACCAGCAGAGGGGTTAGCGGGGGGTCGCAGTTCTTC.

This clone has just a few counts. CDR3 residues: CASSPGLYNEQYF. CDR3 DNA sequence: TGTGCCAGCAGCCCGGGACTTTACAACGAGCAGTACTTC. V is TRBV5-6 and J is TRBJ2-7, with D maybe TRBD2 (6 bases). Germline V gene lookup returns CDR1 SGHDT and CDR2 YYEEEE. Trimming cost V 4 bases and J 5 bases, with 13 bases left between them. This CDR3 is 13 amino acids long. Using reference TRBV5-6 and TRBJ2-7 for the parts outside the CDR3, the full variable domain is DAGVTQSPTHLIKTRGQQVTLRCSPKSGHDTVSWYQQALGQGPQFIFQYYEEEERQRGNFPDRFSGHQFPNYSSELNVNALLLGDSALYLCASSPGLYNEQYFGPGTRLTVT.

With respect to this clone: One end of the junction is discordant with germline, which a read error may explain. The same CDR3 can be traced to other DNA sequences in this sample. The gene calls are TRBV7-6 and TRBJ2-2; 7 nucleotides align to TRBD2. The CDR3 is 17 amino acids. Looked up from germline, CDR1 is SGHVS and CDR2 is FNYEAQ. The CDR3: CASSLTGGDYPTGELFF. The CDR3, as DNA: TGTGCCAGCAGCCTCACTGGGGGGGACTACCCCACCGGGGAACTGTTTTTT.

This chain connects TRBV19 to TRBJ2-1, with a possible D match to TRBD2 (6 bases). CDR1 is LNHDA and CDR2 is SQIVND in the germline V gene (reference sequence). Trimming removed 5 bases from V and 3 bases from J, with 14 bases in between. The length of the CDR3 is 15 residues. The CDR3 DNA is TGTGCCAGTAGTGTTGGGGGGAGATACTACAATGAGCAGTTCTTC. Amino acids: CASSVGGRYYNEQFF.

The chain recombines TRBV6-1 with TRBJ2-5, with unresolved D. Germline V gene data show CDR1 as MNHNS and CDR2 as SASEGT. Trimming pared 5 bases from V and 3 bases from J, leaving 10 bases between. The CDR3 totals 13 residues. DNA of the CDR3: TGTGCCAGCAGTCCTGTCAGAAAAGAGACCCAGTACTTC. This sequence encodes CASSPVRKETQYF.

The chain has TRBV23-1 and TRBJ1-2; no clear D. TRBV23-1 carries the ORF label, with uncertain function. V lost 1 base to trimming and J lost 5 bases, with 11 bases between them. The CDR3 loop spans 14 amino acids. The CDR3, as DNA: TGCGCCAGCAGTCAATGTGTCCGCGTATATGGCTACACCTTC. Its protein product is CASSQCVRVYGYTF.

This chain uses TRBV13 with TRBJ1-1; D not resolved. V was trimmed by 5 bases and J by 5 bases, leaving 15 bases between them. CDR3 length: 14 residues. Germline values: CDR1 PRHDT, CDR2 FYEKMQ (reference sequence). The CDR3 spells CASSPGGEGTEAFF. The CDR3 bases are TGTGCCAGCAGCCCCGGCGGGGAAGGGACTGAAGCTTTCTTT.

This chain connects TRBV6-1 to TRBJ1-5; D is unresolved. Trimming took off 0 bases at V and 10 bases at J, with 13 bases between the two ends. This CDR3 is 14 amino acids long. CDR1 and CDR2 (germline): MNHNS, SASEGT. The CDR3 sequence is CASSEAPGVSPQHF. The CDR3 DNA reads TGTGCCAGCAGTGAAGCGCCCGGGGTATCCCCCCAGCATTTT.

The rearrangement joins TRBV4-2 to TRBJ2-1; 9 bases align to TRBD2. The germline V gene has CDR1 LGHNA and CDR2 YNFKEQ. The CDR3 is made up of 16 amino acids. V shed 0 bases, J shed 9 bases, and the junction held 9 bases outside the gene matches. CDR3: CASSQDIQREATEQFF. The CDR3 bases are TGTGCCAGCAGCCAAGATATCCAGCGGGAGGCGACTGAGCAGTTCTTC.

J is TRBJ1-2 and V is TRBV6-1; no clear D. This CDR3 has 14 amino acids. Germline V lookup: CDR1 MNHNS, CDR2 SASEGT. With 2 bases removed from V and 3 bases from J, the gap between germline ends came to 10 bases. The chain's CDR3 is CASSELVQDYGYTF. The CDR3 coding sequence is TGTGCCAGCAGTGAACTGGTTCAGGACTATGGCTACACCTTC.

This clone was seen only once. This chain uses TRBV7-6 with TRBJ2-3; D is perhaps TRBD1 (6 bases). The CDR3 covers 15 residues. Per the germline V gene, CDR1 is SGHVS and CDR2 is FNYEAQ. The ends were cut back, 0 bases at V and 2 bases at J, with 9 bases in the middle. The CDR3: CASSLAGGVTDTQYF. CDR3 DNA sequence: TGTGCCAGCAGCTTAGCAGGGGGAGTCACAGATACGCAGTATTTT.